This T cell receptor beta chain was captured in a study of cytomegalovirus exposure and HLA in healthy donors. Study results and limitations: Confirmation in vitro established that three CMV-associated chains were specific for CMV antigens.

The method was immunoSEQ multiplex PCR; TCRdb's version includes in-frame clones alone and lacks a portion of them. This repertoire shows around 120,000 clones, about 90% found once; its top ten account for under 2%. Trimming cost V 1 base and J 7 bases, with 5 bases left between them. There are 13 residues in the CDR3. From germline, CDR1 is SEHNR and CDR2 FQNEAQ (reference sequence). As regards this clone: Its antigen remains unknown.

This receptor was taken from a woman aged 18-29 years in good health and CMV-seronegative. The sample consisted of PBMCs. The chain employs TRBV7-9 and TRBJ1-6; D is uncertain. The CDR3 reads CASSLGGNSPLHF. In nucleotides, the CDR3 is TGTGCCAGCAGCTTAGGCGGGAATTCACCCCTCCACTTT.